A single TCR beta chain is shown here with its context. The record originates from a study of blood T cell repertoires in COVID-19. The ends were cut back, 0 bases at V and 1 base at J, with 14 bases in the middle. The length of the CDR3 is 16 residues. CDR1 GTSNPN and CDR2 SVGIG come from the germline V gene (reference sequence). Categorization into cohorts depended on clinical history that participants reported. Sequencing used immunoSEQ multiplex PCR; TCRdb keeps in-frame clones, though not all of them. The sample includes 250,000 to 300,000 clones, about 90% of them seen just once. This chain links TRBV30 with TRBJ2-3, with D possibly matching TRBD2 (5 bases). Specimen: PBMCs or T cells enriched from blood (not recorded which). The origin of this receptor is a human donor in a cohort exposed to, infected with or recovered from COVID-19 (not recorded which). The donor label of this sample is uncertain. CDR3 sequence: CAWSVQRARGTDTQYF. DNA for the CDR3: TGTGCCTGGAGTGTTCAGAGGGCGCGGGGCACAGATACGCAGTATTTT.